Listed below are T cell receptor beta chains from one sample, sequenced in a study of blood T cell repertoires in COVID-19. Measured with immunoSEQ multiplex PCR; TCRdb has only the in-frame clones, and not every one. The data show more than 90,000 clones, with 70% to 85% seen just once and roughly 2.6% held by the top ten. The sequenced sample was peripheral blood. Receptors originate from a man aged 45-65 years with acute or convalescent COVID-19. Both conserved end residues are part of each CDR3. A D gene is named only where the DNA matches it firmly. Expanded clones are given a class, and other clones once, few, many or no size at all.

v_call: TRBV29-1
d_call: TRBD2
j_call: TRBJ2-3
clone_size: .
cdr3_nt: TGCAGCGTTGGGAGCGGGGGGGCCCTTACAGATACGCAGTATTTT
cdr3_aa: CSVGSGGALTDTQYF

v_call: TRBV7-9
d_call: TRBD1
j_call: TRBJ2-7
clone_size: .
cdr3_nt: TGTGCCAGCAGCTCCCTGGACAGGTCCTACGAGCAGTACTTC
cdr3_aa: CASSSLDRSYEQYF

v_call: TRBV28
d_call: TRBD1
j_call: TRBJ2-5
clone_size: .
cdr3_nt: TGTGCCAGCAGCACATCCGGGACAGTGAGAGAGACCCAGTACTTC
cdr3_aa: CASSTSGTVRETQYF

v_call: TRBV5-4
d_call: .
j_call: TRBJ1-4
clone_size: .
cdr3_nt: TGTGCCAGCAGCGGAGGGGCAGCGATTAATGAAAAACTGTTTTTT
cdr3_aa: CASSGGAAINEKLFF

v_call: TRBV28
d_call: TRBD2
j_call: TRBJ2-5
clone_size: .
cdr3_nt: TGTGCCAGCAGCCCAGGACTAGCGGGAGTGACAGAGACCCAGTACTTC
cdr3_aa: CASSPGLAGVTETQYF

v_call: TRBV6-5
d_call: .
j_call: TRBJ2-1
clone_size: .
cdr3_nt: TGTGCCAGCACTCGTAGTTTTGACAATGAGCAGTTCTTC
cdr3_aa: CASTRSFDNEQFF

v_call: TRBV28
d_call: .
j_call: TRBJ2-2
clone_size: .
cdr3_nt: TGTGCCAGCTTGTGGGGGGCGAACACCGGGGAGCTGTTTTTT
cdr3_aa: CASLWGANTGELFF

v_call: TRBV2
d_call: .
j_call: TRBJ1-4
clone_size: .
cdr3_nt: TGTGCCAGCAGTACCAACACGCAGGGTAAACTGTTTTTT
cdr3_aa: CASSTNTQGKLFF

v_call: TRBV2
d_call: .
j_call: TRBJ2-1
clone_size: .
cdr3_nt: TGTGCCAGCAGTTTGAGGACTTCCGCAGACAATGAGCAGTTCTTC
cdr3_aa: CASSLRTSADNEQFF

v_call: TRBV27
d_call: .
j_call: TRBJ2-7
clone_size: .
cdr3_nt: TGTGCCAGCAGTTCCACGACAGATACCTACGAGCAGTACTTC
cdr3_aa: CASSSTTDTYEQYF

v_call: TRBV7-8
d_call: TRBD1
j_call: TRBJ1-5
clone_size: .
cdr3_nt: TGTGCCAGCAGCTTAGAACAGGGGGCCGGCCAGCCCCAGCATTTT
cdr3_aa: CASSLEQGAGQPQHF

v_call: TRBV7-9
d_call: .
j_call: TRBJ2-1
clone_size: few
cdr3_nt: TGTGCCAGCAGCTTAGCGAGGGTAGTTGGGCAGTTCTTC
cdr3_aa: CASSLARVVGQFF

v_call: TRBV4-1
d_call: .
j_call: TRBJ1-4
clone_size: few
cdr3_nt: TGCGCCAGCAGCCAAGATATAGTCGGAGGAGAAAAACTGTTTTTT
cdr3_aa: CASSQDIVGGEKLFF

v_call: TRBV4-1
d_call: .
j_call: TRBJ2-7
clone_size: few
cdr3_nt: TGCGCCAGCAGCCCCTATGAGACAGCAACCTACGAGCAGTACTTC
cdr3_aa: CASSPYETATYEQYF

v_call: TRBV28
d_call: .
j_call: TRBJ2-2
clone_size: .
cdr3_nt: TGTGCCAGCAGTTTATTCGTCGGGGAGCTGTTTTTT
cdr3_aa: CASSLFVGELFF

v_call: TRBV4-1
d_call: .
j_call: TRBJ1-1
clone_size: once
cdr3_nt: TGCGCCAGCAGCCAAGAGAGGGTCGGGAACACTGAAGCTTTCTTT
cdr3_aa: CASSQERVGNTEAFF

v_call: TRBV19
d_call: .
j_call: TRBJ1-1
clone_size: .
cdr3_nt: TGTGCCAGTAGTCTTCAGGGGAACACTGAAGCTTTCTTT
cdr3_aa: CASSLQGNTEAFF

v_call: TRBV19
d_call: TRBD2
j_call: TRBJ2-7
clone_size: .
cdr3_nt: TGTGCCAGTAGTATTCGGGGACTAGCGGGAGCGAGGGACTACGAGCAGTACTTC
cdr3_aa: CASSIRGLAGARDYEQYF

v_call: TRBV27
d_call: .
j_call: TRBJ2-7
clone_size: .
cdr3_nt: TGTGCCAGCAGTTTAATCAGGGGGCGGGGGGGCGAGCAGTACTTC
cdr3_aa: CASSLIRGRGGEQYF

v_call: TRBV7-9
d_call: .
j_call: TRBJ1-3
clone_size: .
cdr3_nt: TGTGCCAGCATCCAGGGAGGTGGAAACACCATATATTTT
cdr3_aa: CASIQGGGNTIYF

v_call: TRBV30
d_call: .
j_call: TRBJ1-5
clone_size: .
cdr3_nt: TGTGCCTGGAGTGTACAAGATAATCAGCCCCAGCATTTT
cdr3_aa: CAWSVQDNQPQHF

v_call: TRBV5-1
d_call: .
j_call: TRBJ2-1
clone_size: many
cdr3_nt: TGCGCCAGCAGCTTCGACCCGAGCGGAGGCTCCTACAATGAGCAGTTCTTC
cdr3_aa: CASSFDPSGGSYNEQFF

v_call: TRBV6-6
d_call: TRBD1
j_call: TRBJ2-1
clone_size: .
cdr3_nt: TGTGCCAGCAGCCCGGACAGGGCTACGAATGAGCAGTTCTTC
cdr3_aa: CASSPDRATNEQFF

v_call: TRBV5-1
d_call: TRBD1
j_call: TRBJ2-1
clone_size: few
cdr3_nt: TGCGCCAGCAGCTCCACAGGGGCGTCTACTAGTGAGCAGTTCTTC
cdr3_aa: CASSSTGASTSEQFF

v_call: TRBV7-9
d_call: .
j_call: TRBJ1-1
clone_size: .
cdr3_nt: TGTGCCAGCAACTACCCAGGGACTGAAGCTTTCTTT
cdr3_aa: CASNYPGTEAFF

v_call: TRBV2
d_call: .
j_call: TRBJ2-1
clone_size: .
cdr3_nt: TGTGCCAGCAGTTTCCAAAACGGGTCTTACAATGAGCAGTTCTTC
cdr3_aa: CASSFQNGSYNEQFF

v_call: TRBV19
d_call: TRBD1
j_call: TRBJ1-3
clone_size: .
cdr3_nt: TGTGCCAGTACCTCCATCGGGACAGGAGGAAACACCATATATTTT
cdr3_aa: CASTSIGTGGNTIYF

v_call: TRBV3-1/TRBV3-2
d_call: .
j_call: TRBJ1-5
clone_size: .
cdr3_nt: TGTGCCAGCAGCCAAGATGTGAGGGGAGGTCAGCCCCAGCATTTT
cdr3_aa: CASSQDVRGGQPQHF

v_call: TRBV9
d_call: TRBD2
j_call: TRBJ2-1
clone_size: .
cdr3_nt: TGTGCCAGCAGCCGGAGACTAGCGGGCTCCTACAATGAGCAGTTCTTC
cdr3_aa: CASSRRLAGSYNEQFF

v_call: TRBV3-1/TRBV3-2
d_call: .
j_call: TRBJ2-7
clone_size: few
cdr3_nt: TGTGCCAGCAGCCAAGTTTGGGACTTCTCCTACGAGCAGTACTTC
cdr3_aa: CASSQVWDFSYEQYF

v_call: TRBV4-1
d_call: TRBD1
j_call: TRBJ2-5
clone_size: .
cdr3_nt: TGCGCCAGCAGCCAAGATTACGGGACAGGGGGCGTGAAGACCCAGTACTTC
cdr3_aa: CASSQDYGTGGVKTQYF

v_call: TRBV11-2
d_call: TRBD1
j_call: TRBJ2-2
clone_size: .
cdr3_nt: TGTGCCAGCACCCATACTACAGGGGCCGGGGAGCTGTTTTTT
cdr3_aa: CASTHTTGAGELFF

v_call: TRBV4-2
d_call: TRBD1
j_call: TRBJ1-5
clone_size: once
cdr3_nt: TGTGCCAGCAGCACCCCGACAGGGTCCGATCAGCCCCAGCATTTT
cdr3_aa: CASSTPTGSDQPQHF

v_call: TRBV5-8
d_call: TRBD1
j_call: TRBJ1-5
clone_size: .
cdr3_nt: TGTGCCAGCAGCTTCGGGACAGGGGGCAATCAGCCCCAGCATTTT
cdr3_aa: CASSFGTGGNQPQHF

v_call: TRBV4-1
d_call: TRBD1
j_call: TRBJ2-3
clone_size: .
cdr3_nt: TGCGCCAGCAGCCAGGACGGGACAGGGGGCGCGGGAGATACGCAGTATTTT
cdr3_aa: CASSQDGTGGAGDTQYF

v_call: TRBV2
d_call: TRBD1
j_call: TRBJ2-6
clone_size: .
cdr3_nt: TGTGCCAGCAGGAGGGGGCCTGGGGCCAACGTCCTGACTTTC
cdr3_aa: CASRRGPGANVLTF

v_call: TRBV10-1
d_call: .
j_call: TRBJ2-4
clone_size: once
cdr3_nt: TGCGCCAGCAGTGAGTCAAGATTGGGAGTAGCCAAAAACATTCAGTACTTC
cdr3_aa: CASSESRLGVAKNIQYF

v_call: TRBV5-1
d_call: TRBD1
j_call: TRBJ2-6
clone_size: .
cdr3_nt: TGCGCCAGCAGCCCAAACAGGGGGGACGGGGCCAACGTCCTGACTTTC
cdr3_aa: CASSPNRGDGANVLTF

v_call: TRBV28
d_call: TRBD1
j_call: TRBJ2-3
clone_size: .
cdr3_nt: TGTGCCAGCACTCCGGGGACAGGGCACACAGATACGCAGTATTTT
cdr3_aa: CASTPGTGHTDTQYF

v_call: TRBV18
d_call: TRBD1
j_call: TRBJ2-7
clone_size: .
cdr3_nt: TGTGCCAGCTCACCAAGGACAGGGGAGAACGAGCAGTACTTC
cdr3_aa: CASSPRTGENEQYF

v_call: TRBV6-1
d_call: TRBD1
j_call: TRBJ1-6
clone_size: .
cdr3_nt: TGTGCCAGCAGTGAAGCCTCGGACAGGGGGAATTCACCCCTCCACTTT
cdr3_aa: CASSEASDRGNSPLHF

v_call: TRBV27
d_call: .
j_call: TRBJ1-6
clone_size: .
cdr3_nt: TGTGCCAGCAGTTTTGTCAGTTCACCCCTCCACTTT
cdr3_aa: CASSFVSSPLHF

v_call: TRBV27
d_call: TRBD1
j_call: TRBJ1-5
clone_size: .
cdr3_nt: TGTGCCAGCAGTCCTCAGGGGGGCGGTCAGCCCCAGCATTTT
cdr3_aa: CASSPQGGGQPQHF

v_call: TRBV2
d_call: .
j_call: TRBJ1-6
clone_size: .
cdr3_nt: TGTGCCAACGGACAGAGTAATTCACCCCTCCACTTT
cdr3_aa: CANGQSNSPLHF

v_call: TRBV30
d_call: .
j_call: TRBJ1-4
clone_size: .
cdr3_nt: TGTGCCTGGAACGCACAGGCCGCTAGTGAAAAACTGTTTTTT
cdr3_aa: CAWNAQAASEKLFF

v_call: TRBV3-1/TRBV3-2
d_call: TRBD1
j_call: TRBJ1-1
clone_size: few
cdr3_nt: TGTGCCAGCAGACCAACAGGGGACACTGAAGCTTTCTTT
cdr3_aa: CASRPTGDTEAFF

v_call: TRBV29-1
d_call: .
j_call: TRBJ2-3
clone_size: .
cdr3_nt: TGCAGCGGCGCCGCCGGGACTTTCACAGATACGCAGTATTTT
cdr3_aa: CSGAAGTFTDTQYF

v_call: TRBV2
d_call: .
j_call: TRBJ1-2
clone_size: .
cdr3_nt: TGTGCCGATACGACCGGCAGGGATACGAATGGCTACACCTTC
cdr3_aa: CADTTGRDTNGYTF

v_call: TRBV9
d_call: TRBD1
j_call: TRBJ1-1
clone_size: few
cdr3_nt: TGTGCCAGCAGCGTAGCAGGGGGTGATACTGAAGCTTTCTTT
cdr3_aa: CASSVAGGDTEAFF

v_call: TRBV24-1
d_call: .
j_call: TRBJ2-2
clone_size: .
cdr3_nt: TGTGCCACCAGTGATCCGGTGGCGGGTGGCACCGGGGAGCTGTTTTTT
cdr3_aa: CATSDPVAGGTGELFF

v_call: TRBV27
d_call: TRBD1
j_call: TRBJ2-2
clone_size: .
cdr3_nt: TGTGCCAGCAGTTTATTGGGCAGGGGGCATGGCGGGGAGCTGTTTTTT
cdr3_aa: CASSLLGRGHGGELFF

v_call: TRBV4-1
d_call: TRBD2
j_call: TRBJ2-3
clone_size: .
cdr3_nt: TGCGCCAGCAGTCCGGGGGGAGCGGGGGCCACAGATACGCAGTATTTT
cdr3_aa: CASSPGGAGATDTQYF

v_call: TRBV7-9
d_call: .
j_call: TRBJ1-2
clone_size: .
cdr3_nt: TGTGCCAGCAGCTCGACCCTAAGTGAGGTTTATGGCTACACCTTC
cdr3_aa: CASSSTLSEVYGYTF

v_call: TRBV28
d_call: .
j_call: TRBJ1-2
clone_size: .
cdr3_nt: TGTGCCAGCAATCAAATTTACGGGAACTATGGCTACACCTTC
cdr3_aa: CASNQIYGNYGYTF

v_call: TRBV7-2
d_call: TRBD2
j_call: TRBJ2-7
clone_size: .
cdr3_nt: TGTGCCAGCAGCTTCTGGTCTAGCGGGAGAATCACCTACGAGCAGTACTTC
cdr3_aa: CASSFWSSGRITYEQYF

v_call: TRBV19
d_call: .
j_call: TRBJ2-6
clone_size: .
cdr3_nt: TGTGCCAGTAGTCCTTCTTTCTCTGGGGCCAACGTCCTGACTTTC
cdr3_aa: CASSPSFSGANVLTF

v_call: TRBV11-3
d_call: .
j_call: TRBJ2-1
clone_size: .
cdr3_nt: TGTGCCAGCAGCTTCGGGCGGGACCCTAAATTCGATGAGCAGTTCTTC
cdr3_aa: CASSFGRDPKFDEQFF

v_call: TRBV28
d_call: .
j_call: TRBJ2-1
clone_size: .
cdr3_nt: TGTGCCAGCAGTCTAAGGACTTCCTACAATGAGCAGTTCTTC
cdr3_aa: CASSLRTSYNEQFF

v_call: TRBV6-5
d_call: .
j_call: TRBJ1-1
clone_size: .
cdr3_nt: TGTGCCAGCAGTTACTCTCATGAGGTGAACACTGAAGCTTTCTTT
cdr3_aa: CASSYSHEVNTEAFF